These 12 T cell receptor beta chains were all obtained from the same sample, sequenced in a study of human T cells and chemical hapten exposure. MiXCR, applied by TCRdb to the RACE reads, yields one record per CDR3 protein. Found here are 95,000 to 150,000 distinct CDR3 sequences, about 11% of them singletons; the top ten hold 2% to 2.5%. Time point of the sample: patch test 3, about 24 weeks after DPC sensitization. Treatment denoted: therapeutic diphenylcyclopropenone sensitization with weekly scalp DPC. The sequences come from whole blood, collected in connection with sensitization to the hapten diphenylcyclopropenone (DPC). These receptors were taken from a woman aged 45-65 years with alopecia areata. Some clones in this sample may be carry-over from other donors' samples.

DNA for the CDR3: TGTGCCAGCAGCCTGCGGACTAGCGGGGGAACAGATACGCAGTATTTT. The encoded protein is CASSLRTSGGTDTQYF. The chain carries TRBV7-9 and TRBJ2-3, with 13 bases identical to TRBD2. CDR3 length: 16 amino acids. CDR1 and CDR2 (germline): SEHNR, FQNEAQ (reference sequence). The ends lost 5 bases at V and 3 bases at J; junction bases unmatched: 5. The whole variable domain, filled in from reference TRBV7-9 and TRBJ2-3, reads DTGVSQNPRHKITKRGQNVTFRCDPISEHNRLYWYRQTLGQGPEFLTYFQNEAQLEKSRLLSDRFSAERPKGSFSTLEIQRTEQGDSAMYLCASSLRTSGGTDTQYFGPGTRLTVL.

This chain connects TRBV9 to TRBJ2-3; 8 bases map to TRBD2. CDR3 length: 16 amino acids. V trimming: 4 bases; J trimming: 2 bases; junction bases outside the gene matches: 9. Germline CDR1 reads SGDLS; CDR2 reads YYNGEE. CDR3 in DNA: TGTGCCAGCAGCCTTGCTAGCGGGTCTTCCACAGATACGCAGTATTTT. Encoded protein: CASSLASGSSTDTQYF.

The chain recombines TRBV12-3 or TRBV12-4 with TRBJ2-1; TRBD1 is a possible D gene (6 bases). The CDR3 extends over 15 amino acids. Between the trimmed V and J ends, which lost 3 bases and 4 bases, there was a span of 13 bases. The CDR3 DNA is TGTGCCAGCAGTTTTGTAGCACAGGGTTACAATGAGCAGTTCTTC. Translated: CASSFVAQGYNEQFF.

This CDR3 is CASSPHGGQPQHF. The DNA for the CDR3 is TGTGCCAGCAGCCCCCACGGTGGCCAGCCCCAGCATTTT. The J gene is TRBJ1-5, the V gene TRBV7-2, with D uncertain. Germline CDR1 reads SGHTA; CDR2 reads FQGNSA. CDR3 length: 13 amino acids. The ends were cut back, 5 bases at V and 7 bases at J, with 12 bases in the middle. The complete variable domain, with remaining parts taken from reference TRBV7-2 and TRBJ1-5, reads GAGVSQSPSNKVTEKGKDVELRCDPISGHTALYWYRQSLGQGLEFLIYFQGNSAPDKSGLPSDRFSAERTGGSVSTLTIQRTQQEDSAVYLCASSPHGGQPQHFGDGTRLSIL.

This clonotype was counted between two and nine times. This chain links TRBV10-2 with TRBJ1-2, with D maybe TRBD1 (6 bases). The germline V and J ends were trimmed by 3 bases and 7 bases, with 12 bases remaining between them. Germline V gene sequence: CDR1 WSHSY, CDR2 SAAADI. This CDR3 comprises 13 residues. Here the CDR3 DNA reads TGCGCCAGCAGTGACCCCGCAGGGGCTGGCTACACCTTC. This translates into CASSDPAGAGYTF.

The J gene is TRBJ2-1, the V gene TRBV10-3, with TRBD2 identical over 9 bases. The CDR3 extends over 14 amino acids. In germline, CDR1 is ENHRY, CDR2 SYGVKD. With 5 bases clipped from V and 5 bases from J, the junction kept 4 bases outside the gene matches. The CDR3, as DNA: TGTGCCATCAGTCCGGGACTAGCAGACAATGAGCAGTTCTTC. It translates to CAISPGLADNEQFF.

This clonotype appeared a few times. The CDR3 is CASSLDAGGPGTQYF. CDR3 DNA: TGTGCCAGCAGCTTAGATGCTGGAGGCCCCGGGACCCAGTACTTC. The chain links TRBV11-2 to TRBJ2-5; D is perhaps TRBD2 (5 bases). CDR1 is SGHAT and CDR2 is FQNNGV in the germline V gene. The V end lost 0 bases, the J end lost 7 bases, and 15 bases lay between the germline ends. This CDR3 contains 15 residues.

The chain carries TRBV20-1 and TRBJ2-2; D ambiguous. Germline V CDR1 and CDR2: DFQATT, SNEGSKA (reference sequence). Deletions cut 5 bases from V and 2 bases from J, with 15 bases between. The CDR3 length is 15 residues. CDR3 in DNA: TGCAGTGCTGGACCGTGGAGTGGAAACACCGGGGAGCTGTTTTTT. Residues: CSAGPWSGNTGELFF.

The J gene is TRBJ1-6, the V gene TRBV7-3, with D maybe TRBD1 (6 bases). The CDR3 runs to 13 residues. Between the trimmed V and J ends, which lost 4 bases and 7 bases, there was a span of 8 bases. The germline gives CDR1 SGHTA, CDR2 FQGTGA. The CDR3 DNA sequence: TGTGCCAGCAGCTCGGACAGAAATTCACCCCTCCACTTT. Translated: CASSSDRNSPLHF.

The chain employs TRBV12-3 or TRBV12-4 and TRBJ2-1, with D maybe TRBD2 (6 bases). This CDR3 comprises 16 residues. The ends were cut back, 3 bases at V and 7 bases at J, with 19 bases in the middle. The CDR3: CASSFFRSREANEQFF. CDR3 bases: TGTGCCAGCAGTTTTTTTCGTTCTAGGGAGGCAAATGAGCAGTTCTTC.

The genes are TRBV12-3 or TRBV12-4 and TRBJ1-4; tentatively, D is TRBD1 (5 bases). Trimming removed 6 bases from V and 1 base from J, with 12 bases in between. This CDR3 comprises 15 residues. The CDR3 DNA reads TGTGCCAGCAGCCCAACAGGCCTAACTAATGAAAAACTGTTTTTT. Encoded protein: CASSPTGLTNEKLFF.

The V gene is TRBV15, the J gene TRBJ2-7, with D perhaps TRBD1 or TRBD2 (5 bases each). Trimming removed 0 bases at V and 2 bases at J, with 8 bases between. This CDR3 contains 14 residues. Germline CDR1 is LNHNV and CDR2 is YYDKDF (reference sequence). The CDR3 region has the DNA TGTGCCACCAGCAGAGATCGAGGGGCCTACGAGCAGTACTTC. Its protein is CATSRDRGAYEQYF.